The 28 T cell receptor beta chains below come from one sample, sequenced in a study of blood T cell repertoires in COVID-19 (dated by TCRdb to about 2020). The library came from the immunoSEQ multiplex PCR assay. TCRdb re-hosts the immuneACCESS table, in-frame sequences only. Its copies lack some clones; in the studies checked, an unresolved V gene accounts for under half of them, and the cause for the rest is not known. This sample lists about 200,000 clones; about 86% were detected once. The ten largest make up 9.5% to 13% of the sample. Sequencing input: peripheral blood. Receptors were obtained from a woman in her 50s with COVID-19, enrolled during active disease.

CDR3 sequence (DNA): TGTGCCAGCAGTGAGACAGGGGGTAAGAAAAACATTCAGTACTTC. Residues: CASSETGGKKNIQYF. This chain uses TRBV2 with TRBJ2-4, with 9 bases matching TRBD1. This CDR3 is built from 15 residues. V was clipped by 3 bases and J by 4 bases; unmatched bases: 4. Germline loops: CDR1 SNHLY, CDR2 FYNNEI.

This chain uses TRBV21-1 with TRBJ2-1; the table's D call, TRBD2, has no DNA check behind it. TRBV21-1 is an annotated pseudogene. The CDR3 is 16 residues long. CDR3 bases: TGTGCCAGCAGCAAAGCAGGACTAGCGGGGCCGGGTGAGCAGTTCTTC. Its translation is CASSKAGLAGPGEQFF.

This clone has just one count. The V call is TRBV4-3, the J call TRBJ2-5; TRBD1 matches at 8 bases. Germline V gene data show CDR1 as LGHNA and CDR2 as YSLEER. This CDR3 has 14 residues. After removal of 4 bases from V and 2 bases from J, the junction contained 3 bases not matched to a gene. The CDR3 protein is CASSPWTGQETQYF. In DNA form, the CDR3 reads TGCGCCAGCAGCCCCTGGACAGGGCAAGAGACCCAGTACTTC.

V and J are TRBV19 and TRBJ1-2, with 8 bases identical to TRBD1. Germline CDR1 is LNHDA and CDR2 is SQIVND (reference sequence). V lost 9 bases to trimming and J lost 5 bases; unmatched junction nucleotides: 11. The CDR3 is 14 amino acids. The CDR3 DNA reads TGTGCCAGCCTCAAACAGGGGGAGTATTATGGCTACACCTTC. Its translation is CASLKQGEYYGYTF.

The chain recombines TRBV3-1 (or the pseudogene TRBV3-2) with TRBJ2-6; 8 bases line up with TRBD1. Losses at the gene ends were 0 bases for V and 2 bases for J; bases not matched to a gene: 12. The CDR3 has 20 residues. Germline-derived CDR1 and CDR2 are LGHDT and YNNKEL (reference sequence). The CDR3 DNA follows: TGTGCCAGCAGCCAAGAATTTGGGGGACAGGTATTTGCTGGGGCCAACGTCCTGACTTTC. Translation: CASSQEFGGQVFAGANVLTF.

The chain combines TRBV11-3 with TRBJ2-3, with TRBD1 identical over 7 bases. Per germline, CDR1 SGHNT and CDR2 YENEEA. V gave up 6 bases and J gave up 3 bases; unmatched junction bases: 9. This CDR3 has 15 amino acids. The CDR3: CASRGGPSGTDTQYF. In DNA, the CDR3 is TGTGCCAGCAGAGGGGGCCCTTCGGGGACAGATACGCAGTATTTT.

The rearrangement joins TRBV6-5 to TRBJ1-2, with D possibly TRBD1 on 6 matching bases. Trimming took 7 bases from V and 6 from J, leaving 15 bases between them. The CDR3 totals 13 residues. Germline V CDR1 and CDR2: MNHEY, SVGAGI. CDR3 sequence (DNA): TGTGCCAGCACCCTCCGGGACACCCATGGCTACACCTTC. Translated, it gives CASTLRDTHGYTF.

In DNA form, the CDR3 reads TGCAGTGCTAGTCTCATAGGGGGGGTGAGCTCCTACGAGCAGTACTTC. Encoded protein: CSASLIGGVSSYEQYF. This sequence joins TRBV20-1 and TRBJ2-7; possibly TRBD2 for D (7 bases). V was shortened by 3 bases and J by 0 bases, with 18 bases between the two germline ends. This CDR3 has 16 residues. Per germline, CDR1 DFQATT and CDR2 SNEGSKA (reference sequence).

The table lists this clone with a few counts. The chain recombines TRBV7-3 with TRBJ2-1; the match to TRBD1 covers 7 bases. The length of the CDR3 is 14 residues. With V trimmed by 0 bases and J by 12 bases, 8 bases remained unmatched. The germline V gene has CDR1 SGHTA and CDR2 FQGTGA. Here the CDR3 DNA reads TGTGCCAGCAGCTTAACCCCAAGACAGGGTAGGCAGTTCTTC. Encoded protein: CASSLTPRQGRQFF.

The chain's CDR3 is CASSPGQGGPDTQYF. Here the CDR3 DNA reads TGCGCCAGCAGCCCGGGACAGGGGGGCCCAGATACGCAGTATTTT. The rearrangement joins TRBV5-1 to TRBJ2-3, with 11 positions matching TRBD1. The CDR3 is 15 residues long. The germline V gene has CDR1 SGHRS and CDR2 YFSETQ. The ends lost 4 bases at V and 4 bases at J; junction bases unmatched: 5.

The V and J genes are TRBV6-1 and TRBJ1-5, with no clear D. The CDR3 is 12 residues long. Germline V gives CDR1 MNHNS, CDR2 SASEGT. The V end was cut by 2 bases, the J end by 5 bases, with 4 bases between. The CDR3, as DNA: TGTGCCAGCAGTGAATTAGATCAGCCCCAGCATTTT. It yields the protein CASSELDQPQHF.

V and J are TRBV7-2 and TRBJ2-1, with D perhaps TRBD2 (5 bases). The CDR3 covers 15 residues. Looked up from germline, CDR1 is SGHTA and CDR2 is FQGNSA. Trimming stripped 5 bases from V and 5 bases from J, with 16 bases between. The chain's CDR3 is CASSALARLHNEQFF. The CDR3 DNA sequence: TGTGCCAGCAGCGCCTTAGCGCGTCTTCACAATGAGCAGTTCTTC.

This clone is judged medium-sized (0.01 to 0.1%). This chain joins TRBV5-6 and TRBJ2-7, with D possibly matching TRBD2 (6 bases). The germline V gene has CDR1 SGHDT and CDR2 YYEEEE. Trimming cost V 2 bases and J 3 bases, with 18 bases left between them. The CDR3 spans 16 residues. The CDR3 DNA reads TGTGCCAGCAGCTTCGGGGGTTGGGACCTTGGCTACGAGCAGTACGTC. Its protein product is CASSFGGWDLGYEQYV.

The chain couples TRBV5-6 to TRBJ1-2, with D tentatively TRBD1 (5 bases). V lost 4 bases and J lost 4, with 11 bases in between. The CDR3 consists of 13 residues. The germline CDR1 and CDR2 sequences are SGHDT and YYEEEE. CDR3 sequence: CASSQGLGYGYTF. The CDR3 region has the DNA TGTGCCAGCAGCCAGGGACTAGGCTATGGCTACACCTTC. Filled out from reference TRBV5-6 and TRBJ1-2, the complete variable domain reads DAGVTQSPTHLIKTRGQQVTLRCSPKSGHDTVSWYQQALGQGPQFIFQYYEEEERQRGNFPDRFSGHQFPNYSSELNVNALLLGDSALYLCASSQGLGYGYTFGSGTRLTVV.

The chain uses TRBV6-5 and TRBJ2-2; 9 bases match TRBD2. The CDR3 sequence is 15 residues long. Germline CDR1 and CDR2: MNHEY and SVGAGI. Unmatched junction bases numbered 7, after V lost 6 bases and J lost 5 bases. CDR3 sequence (DNA): TGTGCCAGCAGCCAACTAGCGGGTCCAACCGGGGAGCTGTTTTTT. This codes for CASSQLAGPTGELFF.

The CDR3 sequence is CSASDRGSGNTIYF. CDR3 DNA sequence: TGCAGTGCTAGTGACAGGGGCTCTGGAAACACCATATATTTT. The genes are TRBV20-1 and TRBJ1-3; TRBD1 matches 8 bases. The germline gives CDR1 DFQATT, CDR2 SNEGSKA (reference sequence). Unmatched junction bases numbered 1, after V lost 3 bases and J lost 0 bases. This CDR3 contains 14 residues.

The gene calls are TRBV6-8 and TRBJ1-2, with 8 bases matching TRBD1. This CDR3 is built from 14 residues. Germline-derived CDR1 and CDR2 are MNHGY and SAAAGT. V trimming: 5 bases; J trimming: 7 bases; junction bases outside the gene matches: 9. CDR3 DNA sequence: TGTGCCAGCAGTCTATATTCAGGGGGCTCTGGCTACACCTTC. It codes for CASSLYSGGSGYTF.

This clone was counted only a few times. The rearrangement links TRBV2 to TRBJ1-1; 10 bases line up with TRBD1. The V and J ends lost 8 bases and 6 bases, in that order; junction bases with no gene match: 6. This CDR3 spans 13 amino acids. Germline CDR1 is SNHLY and CDR2 is FYNNEI. The CDR3 protein is CASLPTGGSEAFF. The CDR3 region has the DNA TGTGCCAGCCTCCCGACAGGGGGCTCTGAAGCTTTCTTT.

A note on this clone: This CDR3 is also generated by other DNA sequences in the sample. This chain links TRBV28 with TRBJ2-3; 11 bases line up with TRBD2. J lost 3 bases, V lost 4 bases, and 3 bases had no gene match. The germline V gene encodes CDR1 MDHEN and CDR2 SYDVKM. The CDR3 has 15 residues. This CDR3 is CASSSSGGWTDTQYF. CDR3 in DNA: TGTGCCAGCAGTTCTAGCGGGGGGTGGACAGATACGCAGTATTTT.

V and J are TRBV4-1 and TRBJ1-4; no definite D call. This CDR3 has 16 residues. The V end lost 2 bases, the J end lost 7 bases, and 17 bases lay between the germline ends. The germline CDR1 and CDR2 sequences are MGHRA and YSYEKL. CDR3 sequence (DNA): TGCGCCAGCAGCCAAAGGTTCGGGAATGGCGGTGAAAAACTGTTTTTT. As protein: CASSQRFGNGGEKLFF.

The chain is built from TRBV30 and TRBJ2-7; D is perhaps TRBD1 (5 bases). CDR3 size: 12 residues. Trimming left V 0 bases short and J 2 bases short, with 5 bases between. CDR1 and CDR2 from the germline V gene are GTSNPN and SVGIG (reference sequence). The CDR3 DNA reads TGTGCCTGGAGTGTAGGGGCCTACGAGCAGTACGTC. Translation gives CAWSVGAYEQYV.

This rearrangement joins TRBV5-4 to TRBJ2-7; TRBD1 matches 8 bases. Looked up from germline, CDR1 is SGHNT and CDR2 is YYREEE (reference sequence). V dropped 0 bases and J dropped 7; count of bases not matched to a gene: 9. This CDR3 has 15 residues. CDR3 protein: CASSLGQDRDGEQYF. DNA for the CDR3: TGTGCCAGCAGCTTGGGCCAGGACAGGGACGGGGAGCAGTACTTC.

This clone was seen once. The CDR3 loop is CASNAVLGGDTQYF. The CDR3, as DNA: TGTGCCAGCAACGCGGTACTAGGGGGAGATACGCAGTATTTT. V gene TRBV6-6 combines with J gene TRBJ2-3; TRBD1 is a possible D gene (6 bases). Per germline, CDR1 MNHNY and CDR2 SVGAGI (reference sequence). The CDR3 extends over 14 amino acids. Trimming pared 7 bases from V and 5 bases from J, leaving 16 bases between.

This clone was seen just once. The chain uses TRBV27 and TRBJ1-5; the match to TRBD1 covers 9 bases. The CDR3 is made up of 16 amino acids. Germline-derived CDR1 and CDR2 are MNHEY and SMNVEV (reference sequence). V lost 0 bases to trimming and J lost 5 bases; unmatched junction nucleotides: 5. CDR3 nucleotides: TGTGCCAGCAGTTTATCGGGACAGGGCGTCGATCAGCCCCAGCATTTT. Translating it yields CASSLSGQGVDQPQHF.

The chain joins TRBV28 to TRBJ2-1; the match to TRBD2 covers 9 bases. V lost 8 bases, J lost 5 bases, and 16 bases stayed unmatched. CDR3 length: 17 amino acids. Germline CDR1 is MDHEN and CDR2 is SYDVKM. The CDR3 reads CASPPSGSGGPNNEQFF. As DNA, the CDR3 is TGTGCCAGCCCGCCTTCGGGGAGCGGGGGGCCTAACAATGAGCAGTTCTTC.

The chain couples TRBV7-9 to TRBJ2-3, with D maybe TRBD1 (5 bases). Germline CDR1 reads SEHNR; CDR2 reads FQNEAQ (reference sequence). The CDR3 sequence is 14 residues long. V lost 5 bases, J lost 5 bases, and 14 bases lay in between. The CDR3 nucleotides read TGTGCCAGCAGCCCATTAGGGGTTCAAGATACGCAGTATTTT. Encoded protein: CASSPLGVQDTQYF.

The gene calls are TRBV18 and TRBJ1-5; D not certain. The CDR3 is made up of 14 amino acids. V lost 6 bases, J lost 5 bases, and 14 bases lay in between. Germline CDR1 KGHSH, CDR2 LQKENI. CDR3 DNA: TGTGCCAGCTCCATTCCAGGCTACGATCAGCCCCAGCATTTT. Translation: CASSIPGYDQPQHF.

The genes are TRBV2 and TRBJ1-2; tentatively, D is TRBD1 (5 bases). CDR3 length equals 18 residues. Trimming removed 7 bases from V and 6 bases from J, with 30 bases in between. CDR1 and CDR2 (germline): SNHLY, FYNNEI. The CDR3 sequence: CASTLSKPSSGTFHGYTF. In DNA form, the CDR3 reads TGTGCCAGCACCCTATCCAAACCGTCCAGCGGGACCTTTCATGGCTACACCTTC.